One and the same sample provided the 21 T cell receptor beta chains below, sequenced in a study of shared clonotypes between healthy human individuals. Assay: immunoSEQ multiplex PCR; the TCRdb copy retains only in-frame clones and omits some. The sample includes millions of clones, roughly 96% of them seen just once. Sequencing was performed on naive CD4+ T cells sorted from blood. Subset meaning: CD45RA+ positively selected. These TCRs come from a man aged 18 to 35 in good health.

The gene calls are TRBV27 and TRBJ2-7, with D perhaps matching TRBD2 (5 bases). The V gene's germline CDR1 is MNHEY and CDR2 SMNVEV (reference sequence). CDR3 length: 16 residues. Trimming left V 3 bases short and J 1 base short, with 16 bases between. The CDR3 spells CASSLGRHLLSYEQYF. The CDR3 bases are TGTGCCAGCAGTTTGGGGAGACACCTGCTATCCTACGAGCAGTACTTC.

This clone was counted a single time. The same CDR3 can be traced to other DNA sequences in this sample. The chain uses TRBV4-1 and TRBJ1-2; the D is unclear. Between the trimmed V and J ends, which lost 0 bases and 5 bases, there was a span of 10 bases. The CDR3 is made up of 14 amino acids. From germline, CDR1 is MGHRA and CDR2 YSYEKL. The CDR3 loop reads CASSQEGGTYGYTF. The CDR3, as DNA: TGCGCCAGCAGCCAAGAGGGCGGAACATATGGCTACACCTTC.

This clone was counted a single time. V usage is TRBV28 and J usage is TRBJ1-2; D not resolved. The germline V and J ends were trimmed by 7 bases and 4 bases, with 10 bases remaining between them. The CDR3 extends over 12 amino acids. Germline V lookup: CDR1 MDHEN, CDR2 SYDVKM. CDR3 sequence (DNA): TGTGCCAGCACCCCGGGTGCCTATGGCTACACCTTC. This encodes CASTPGAYGYTF.

This clone appeared a single time. The chain joins TRBV11-2 to TRBJ2-1; D is unresolved. Germline CDR1 reads SGHAT; CDR2 reads FQNNGV. The CDR3 runs 16 residues. The V end lost 3 bases, the J end lost 1 base, and 13 bases lay between the germline ends. The DNA of the CDR3 is TGTGCCAGCAGCTTCCAGCTCGGACGATCCTACAATGAGCAGTTCTTC. It is translated as CASSFQLGRSYNEQFF.

The rearrangement links TRBV27 to TRBJ1-5; D remains unclear. The CDR3 length is 16 residues. Germline values: CDR1 MNHEY, CDR2 SMNVEV (reference sequence). The V gene lost 5 bases and the J gene lost 7 bases, with 21 bases spanning the gap. This CDR3 reads CASSATATLGGQPQHF. In DNA form, the CDR3 reads TGTGCCAGCAGTGCTACTGCTACGCTGGGTGGCCAGCCCCAGCATTTT.

The chain combines TRBV7-9 with TRBJ1-1; D perhaps matches TRBD1 (6 bases). V was cut by 5 bases and J by 1 base, with 11 bases left in between. The CDR3 totals 14 residues. CDR1 SEHNR and CDR2 FQNEAQ come from the germline V gene (reference sequence). The CDR3 protein is CASSLNRANTEAFF. Written as DNA, the CDR3 is TGTGCCAGCAGCCTGAACAGGGCGAACACTGAAGCTTTCTTT.

V usage is TRBV6-1 and J usage is TRBJ1-1, with no clear D. The V gene's germline CDR1 is MNHNS and CDR2 SASEGT. Trimming removed 4 bases from V and 6 bases from J, with 9 bases in between. This CDR3 has 12 amino acids. The CDR3 nucleotides read TGTGCCAGCAGTGCCCCCGGTTCTGAAGCTTTCTTT. Translation gives CASSAPGSEAFF.

The chain is built from TRBV27 and TRBJ1-1; D call uncertain. Trimming left V 2 bases short and J 3 bases short, with 10 bases between. The germline gives CDR1 MNHEY, CDR2 SMNVEV (reference sequence). The CDR3 runs to 14 residues. The chain's CDR3 is CASSLDGRHTEAFF. The CDR3 DNA is TGTGCCAGCAGTTTAGATGGGAGGCACACTGAAGCTTTCTTT.

A remark on this clone: Other DNA sequences in this sample translate to the same CDR3. The CDR3 reads CATSRGSGTSYEQYF. CDR3 DNA: TGTGCCACCAGCAGAGGTTCCGGGACTAGTTACGAGCAGTACTTC. The gene calls are TRBV15 and TRBJ2-7; 8 nucleotides match TRBD2. J gave up 4 bases and V 1 base, and 6 bases lay outside the gene matches. The CDR3 runs to 15 residues. Per the germline V gene, CDR1 is LNHNV and CDR2 is YYDKDF (reference sequence).

V usage is TRBV28 and J usage is TRBJ1-1; D remains unclear. V gave up 5 bases and J gave up 5 bases, with 12 bases separating them. This CDR3 contains 13 residues. The germline gives CDR1 MDHEN, CDR2 SYDVKM. CDR3 loop: CASSQLGWTEAFF. In nucleotides, the CDR3 is TGTGCCAGCAGTCAACTTGGCTGGACTGAAGCTTTCTTT.

The chain carries TRBV5-1 and TRBJ1-5; D unclear. The V gene lost 1 base and the J gene lost 5 bases, with 7 bases spanning the gap. Germline values: CDR1 SGHRS, CDR2 YFSETQ. This CDR3 is 13 amino acids long. In DNA form, the CDR3 reads TGCGCCAGCAGCTTGTGGGTTGATCAGCCCCAGCATTTT. Its translation is CASSLWVDQPQHF.

The chain links TRBV5-1 to TRBJ2-7; 13 bases are shared with TRBD2. V trimming: 3 bases; J trimming: 5 bases; junction bases outside the gene matches: 11. CDR3 length equals 17 residues. Looked up from germline, CDR1 is SGHRS and CDR2 is YFSETQ. CDR3 sequence: CASSSGTSGVPIHEQYF. In DNA, the CDR3 is TGCGCCAGCAGCTCCGGGACTAGCGGGGTTCCAATCCACGAGCAGTACTTC.

The chain uses TRBV19 and TRBJ1-5; 8 bases match TRBD1. The CDR3 spans 15 residues. Germline CDR1 LNHDA, CDR2 SQIVND (reference sequence). V was pared by 5 bases and J by 6 bases, with 9 bases of the junction left unmatched. The CDR3 region is CASSPRTGKSQPQHF. DNA for the CDR3: TGTGCCAGTAGTCCCCGGACAGGGAAGAGTCAGCCCCAGCATTTT.

The chain recombines TRBV27 with TRBJ1-2; D may be TRBD1 (6 bases). CDR3 length equals 16 residues. Between the trimmed V and J ends, which lost 6 bases and 4 bases, there was a span of 21 bases. CDR1 MNHEY and CDR2 SMNVEV come from the germline V gene (reference sequence). CDR3: CASRNRTGFGGYGYTF. For the CDR3, the DNA is TGTGCCAGCAGGAATAGAACAGGGTTTGGAGGCTATGGCTACACCTTC.

The chain uses TRBV7-2 and TRBJ2-2; 11 nucleotides match TRBD2. V gave up 6 bases and J gave up 0 bases; unmatched junction bases: 3. Germline V CDR1 and CDR2: SGHTA, FQGNSA. The CDR3 is made up of 16 amino acids. CDR3 protein: CASSQTSGTNTGELFF. DNA for the CDR3: TGTGCCAGCAGTCAGACTAGCGGGACGAACACCGGGGAGCTGTTTTTT.

This clone was found a few times. This chain uses TRBV6-7 with TRBJ2-6; D is uncertain. TRBV6-7 is an ORF, and what it does is uncertain. Trimming pared 9 bases from V and 0 bases from J, leaving 6 bases between. The length of the CDR3 is 13 residues. As DNA, the CDR3 is TGTGCCAGACCACACTCTGGGGCCAACGTCCTGACTTTC. Translated, it gives CARPHSGANVLTF.

The chain joins TRBV2 to TRBJ1-6; TRBD1 matches 12 bases. The germline gives CDR1 SNHLY, CDR2 FYNNEI. This CDR3 comprises 14 residues. The V gene end was trimmed by 6 bases and the J gene end by 13 bases; junction bases not matched to a gene: 7. The CDR3 bases are TGTGCCAGCAGATGGGACAGGGGGCCCTGGCCCCTCCACTTT. Amino acid sequence: CASRWDRGPWPLHF.

The chain joins TRBV19 to TRBJ1-3; TRBD1 aligns across 10 bases. There are 14 residues in the CDR3. The germline V gene encodes CDR1 LNHDA and CDR2 SQIVND (reference sequence). J lost 3 bases, V lost 8 bases, and 4 bases had no gene match. The CDR3 DNA sequence: TGTGCCAGTCGACAGGGGGCGCTTGGAAACACCATATATTTT. Amino acid sequence: CASRQGALGNTIYF. The entire variable domain, with the rest obtained from reference TRBV19 and TRBJ1-3, is as follows: DGGITQSPKYLFRKEGQNVTLSCEQNLNHDAMYWYRQDPGQGLRLIYYSQIVNDFQKGDIAEGYSVSREKKESFPLTVTSAQKNPTAFYLCASRQGALGNTIYFGEGSWLTVV.

A word on this clone: Other nucleotide sequences from this sample produce the same CDR3. DNA for the CDR3: TGTGCCAGCGGGCGGGACTCCTACGAGCAGTACTTC. It codes for CASGRDSYEQYF. This chain links TRBV6-5 with TRBJ2-7; weak D call: TRBD2 (6 bases). Germline V gives CDR1 MNHEY, CDR2 SVGAGI. The length of the CDR3 is 12 residues. Trimming took off 8 bases at V and 0 bases at J, with 8 bases between the two ends.

The chain recombines TRBV7-8 with TRBJ2-7; the D call may be TRBD1 or TRBD2 (5 bases each). The length of the CDR3 is 15 residues. The V end was cut by 5 bases, the J end by 5 bases, with 19 bases between. The germline V gene has CDR1 SGHVS and CDR2 FQNEAQ. For the CDR3, the DNA is TGTGCCAGCAGCCCGGGAAAGGGGCAGGTGAACGAGCAGTACTTC. As protein: CASSPGKGQVNEQYF.

The chain links TRBV6-1 to TRBJ1-2; D is unclear. Trimming pared 1 base from V and 4 bases from J, leaving 13 bases between. The CDR3 extends over 15 amino acids. The germline V gene has CDR1 MNHNS and CDR2 SASEGT. DNA of the CDR3: TGTGCCAGCAGTGAAGGGGAAAGGGTGCCCTATGGCTACACCTTC. Its translation: CASSEGERVPYGYTF.